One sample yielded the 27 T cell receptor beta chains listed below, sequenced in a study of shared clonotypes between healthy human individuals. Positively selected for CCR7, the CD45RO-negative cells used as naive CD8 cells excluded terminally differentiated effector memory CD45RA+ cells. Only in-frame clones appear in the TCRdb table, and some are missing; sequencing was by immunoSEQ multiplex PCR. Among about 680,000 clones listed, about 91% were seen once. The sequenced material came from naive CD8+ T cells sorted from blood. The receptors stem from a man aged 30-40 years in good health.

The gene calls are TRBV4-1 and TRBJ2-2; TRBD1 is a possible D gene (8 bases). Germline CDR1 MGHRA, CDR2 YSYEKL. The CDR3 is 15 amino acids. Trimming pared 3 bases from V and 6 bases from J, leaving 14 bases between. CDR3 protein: CASSHITGGAGELFF. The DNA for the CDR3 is TGCGCCAGCAGCCATATAACAGGGGGGGCCGGGGAGCTGTTTTTT.

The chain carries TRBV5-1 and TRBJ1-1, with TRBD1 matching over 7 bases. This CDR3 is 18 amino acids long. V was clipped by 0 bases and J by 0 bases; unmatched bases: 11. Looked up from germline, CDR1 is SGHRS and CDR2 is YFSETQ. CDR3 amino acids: CASSLVPPGQAMNTEAFF. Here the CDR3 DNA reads TGCGCCAGCAGCTTGGTCCCTCCTGGACAGGCGATGAACACTGAAGCTTTCTTT.

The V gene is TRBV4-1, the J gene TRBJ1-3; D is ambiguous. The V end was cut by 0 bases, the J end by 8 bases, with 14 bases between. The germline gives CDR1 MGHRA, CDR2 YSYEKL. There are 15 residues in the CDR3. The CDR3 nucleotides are TGCGCCAGCAGCCAAGAAGCGAGTAGGGCGGACACCATATATTTT. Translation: CASSQEASRADTIYF.

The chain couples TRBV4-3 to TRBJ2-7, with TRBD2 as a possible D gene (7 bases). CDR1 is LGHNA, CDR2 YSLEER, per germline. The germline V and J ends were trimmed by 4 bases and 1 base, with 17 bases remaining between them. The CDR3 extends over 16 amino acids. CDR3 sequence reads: CASSPYWGGPSYEQYF. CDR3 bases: TGCGCCAGCAGCCCTTATTGGGGGGGGCCTTCCTACGAGCAGTACTTC.

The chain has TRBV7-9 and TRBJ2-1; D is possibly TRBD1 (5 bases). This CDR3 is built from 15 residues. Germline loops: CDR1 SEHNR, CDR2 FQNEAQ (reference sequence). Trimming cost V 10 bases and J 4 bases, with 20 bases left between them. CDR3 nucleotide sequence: TGTGCCATAAAACCCAGGGTGGACCTTTACAATGAGCAGTTCTTC. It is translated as CAIKPRVDLYNEQFF. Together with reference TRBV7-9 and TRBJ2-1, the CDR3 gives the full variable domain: DTGVSQNPRHKITKRGQNVTFRCDPISEHNRLYWYRQTLGQGPEFLTYFQNEAQLEKSRLLSDRFSAERPKGSFSTLEIQRTEQGDSAMYLCAIKPRVDLYNEQFFGPGTRLTVL.

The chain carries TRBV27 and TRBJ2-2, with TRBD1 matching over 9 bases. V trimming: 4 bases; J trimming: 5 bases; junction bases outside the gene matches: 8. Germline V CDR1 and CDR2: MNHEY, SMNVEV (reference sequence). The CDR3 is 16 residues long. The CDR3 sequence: CASSSSGTGLTGELFF. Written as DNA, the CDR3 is TGTGCCAGCAGTTCATCCGGGACAGGGCTTACCGGGGAGCTGTTTTTT.

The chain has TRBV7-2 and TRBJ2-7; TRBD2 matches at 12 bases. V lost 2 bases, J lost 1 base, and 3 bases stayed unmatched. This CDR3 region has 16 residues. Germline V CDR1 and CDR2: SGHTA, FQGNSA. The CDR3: CASSLTSGRISYEQYF. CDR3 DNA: TGTGCCAGCAGCTTAACTAGCGGGAGGATATCCTACGAGCAGTACTTC.

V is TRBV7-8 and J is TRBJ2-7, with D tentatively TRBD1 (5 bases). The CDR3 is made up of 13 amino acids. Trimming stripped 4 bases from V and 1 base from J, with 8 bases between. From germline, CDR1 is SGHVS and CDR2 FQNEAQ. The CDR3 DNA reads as TGTGCCAGCAGCTCCAGGGATTCCTACGAGCAGTACTTC. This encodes CASSSRDSYEQYF.

The CDR3, as DNA: TGCGCCAGCAGCCAAGTAGAGACAGTGTTGTCCTACGAGCAGTACTTC. Encoded protein: CASSQVETVLSYEQYF. The chain couples TRBV4-3 to TRBJ2-7; D might be TRBD1 (5 bases). The V gene's germline CDR1 is LGHNA and CDR2 YSLEER. With 1 base removed from V and 1 base from J, the gap between germline ends came to 14 bases. The CDR3 runs to 16 residues.

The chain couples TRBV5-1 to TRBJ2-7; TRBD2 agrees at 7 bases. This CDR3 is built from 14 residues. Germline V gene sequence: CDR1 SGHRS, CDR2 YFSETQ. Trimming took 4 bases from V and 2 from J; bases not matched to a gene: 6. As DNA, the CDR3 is TGCGCCAGCAGCGAGTGGGGGGGAGCCTACGAGCAGTACTTC. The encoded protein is CASSEWGGAYEQYF.

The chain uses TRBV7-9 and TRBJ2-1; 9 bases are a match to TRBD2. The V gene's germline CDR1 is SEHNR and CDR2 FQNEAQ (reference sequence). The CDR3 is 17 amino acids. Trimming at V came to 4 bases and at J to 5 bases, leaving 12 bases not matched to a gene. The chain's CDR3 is CASSSIEGGRADNEQFF. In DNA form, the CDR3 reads TGTGCCAGCAGCTCGATCGAAGGCGGGAGGGCGGACAATGAGCAGTTCTTC. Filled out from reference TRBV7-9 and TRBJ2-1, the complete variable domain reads DTGVSQNPRHKITKRGQNVTFRCDPISEHNRLYWYRQTLGQGPEFLTYFQNEAQLEKSRLLSDRFSAERPKGSFSTLEIQRTEQGDSAMYLCASSSIEGGRADNEQFFGPGTRLTVL.

CDR3 coding DNA: TGTGCCAGCAGCCCGATGCCCGGTGGTTCACAGCCCCAGCATTTT. Protein product: CASSPMPGGSQPQHF. The genes are TRBV11-2 and TRBJ1-5; no clear D gene. The CDR3 has 15 residues. The germline gives CDR1 SGHAT, CDR2 FQNNGV. Between the trimmed V and J ends, which lost 5 bases and 7 bases, there was a span of 18 bases.

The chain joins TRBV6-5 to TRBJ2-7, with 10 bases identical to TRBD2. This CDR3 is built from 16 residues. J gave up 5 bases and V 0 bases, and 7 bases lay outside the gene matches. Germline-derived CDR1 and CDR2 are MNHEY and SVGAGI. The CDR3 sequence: CASSYSSLAGANEQYF. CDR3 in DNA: TGTGCCAGCAGTTACTCGTCCCTAGCGGGAGCTAACGAGCAGTACTTC.

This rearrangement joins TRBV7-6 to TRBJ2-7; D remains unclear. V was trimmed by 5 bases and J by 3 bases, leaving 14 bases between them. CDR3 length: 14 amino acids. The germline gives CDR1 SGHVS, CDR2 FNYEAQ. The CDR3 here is CASSPQVGFYEQYF. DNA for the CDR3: TGTGCCAGCAGCCCCCAAGTTGGCTTCTACGAGCAGTACTTC.

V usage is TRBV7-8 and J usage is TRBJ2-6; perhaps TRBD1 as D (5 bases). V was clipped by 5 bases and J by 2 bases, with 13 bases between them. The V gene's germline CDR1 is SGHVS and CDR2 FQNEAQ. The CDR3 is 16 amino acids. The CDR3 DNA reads TGTGCCAGCAGCGCCGCGCAGGGAACTGGGGCCAACGTCCTGACTTTC. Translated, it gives CASSAAQGTGANVLTF.

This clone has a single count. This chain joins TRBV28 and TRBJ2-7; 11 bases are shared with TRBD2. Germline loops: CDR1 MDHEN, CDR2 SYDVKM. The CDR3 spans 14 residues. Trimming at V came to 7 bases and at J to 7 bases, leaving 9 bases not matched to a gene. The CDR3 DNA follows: TGTGCCAGCACGGTCCTAGCGGGAGGTTTTGAGCAGTACTTC. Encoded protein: CASTVLAGGFEQYF.

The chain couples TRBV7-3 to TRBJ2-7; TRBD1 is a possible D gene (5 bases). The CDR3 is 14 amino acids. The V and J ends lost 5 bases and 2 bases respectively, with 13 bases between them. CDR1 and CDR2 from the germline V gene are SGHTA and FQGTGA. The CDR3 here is CASSPEGVAYEQYF. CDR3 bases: TGTGCCAGCAGCCCCGAAGGGGTTGCCTACGAGCAGTACTTC.

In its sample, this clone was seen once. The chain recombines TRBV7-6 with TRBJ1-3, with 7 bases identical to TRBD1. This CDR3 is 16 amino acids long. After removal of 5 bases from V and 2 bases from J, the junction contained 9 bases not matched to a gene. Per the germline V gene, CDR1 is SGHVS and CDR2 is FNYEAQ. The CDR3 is CASSHDRTGPGNTIYF. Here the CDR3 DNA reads TGTGCCAGCAGCCACGATCGGACAGGACCTGGAAACACCATATATTTT. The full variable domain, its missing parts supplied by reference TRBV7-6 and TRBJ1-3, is GAGVSQSPRYKVTKRGQDVALRCDPISGHVSLYWYRQALGQGPEFLTYFNYEAQQDKSGLPNDRFSAERPEGSISTLTIQRTEQRDSAMYRCASSHDRTGPGNTIYFGEGSWLTVV.

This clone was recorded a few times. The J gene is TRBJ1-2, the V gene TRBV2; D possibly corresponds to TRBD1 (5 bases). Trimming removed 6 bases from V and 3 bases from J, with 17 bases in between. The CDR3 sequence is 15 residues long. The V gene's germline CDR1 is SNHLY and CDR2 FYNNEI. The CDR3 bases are TGTGCCAGCAGGCCGCAAGGGTGGGGACACTATGGCTACACCTTC. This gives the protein CASRPQGWGHYGYTF.

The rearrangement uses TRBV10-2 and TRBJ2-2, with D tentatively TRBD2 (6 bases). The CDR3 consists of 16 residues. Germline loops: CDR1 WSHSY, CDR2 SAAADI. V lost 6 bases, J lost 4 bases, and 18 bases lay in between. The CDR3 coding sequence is TGCGCCAGCAGCCCCGGCGGGGCACTTAGCACCGGGGAGCTGTTTTTT. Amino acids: CASSPGGALSTGELFF.

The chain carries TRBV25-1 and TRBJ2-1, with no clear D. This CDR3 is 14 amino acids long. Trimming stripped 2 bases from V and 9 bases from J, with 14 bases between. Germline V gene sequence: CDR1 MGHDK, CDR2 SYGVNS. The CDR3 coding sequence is TGTGCCAGCAGTGAACTAAAGCCTACCGGTGAGCAGTTCTTC. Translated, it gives CASSELKPTGEQFF.

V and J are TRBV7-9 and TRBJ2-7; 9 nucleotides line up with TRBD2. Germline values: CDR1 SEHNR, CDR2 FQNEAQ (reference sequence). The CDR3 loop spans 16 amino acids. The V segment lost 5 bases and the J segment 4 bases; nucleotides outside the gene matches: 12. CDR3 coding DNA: TGTGCCAGCAGCGGATGGGCGGGAGGGCCCATATACGAGCAGTACTTC. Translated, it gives CASSGWAGGPIYEQYF. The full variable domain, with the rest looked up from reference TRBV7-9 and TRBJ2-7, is DTGVSQNPRHKITKRGQNVTFRCDPISEHNRLYWYRQTLGQGPEFLTYFQNEAQLEKSRLLSDRFSAERPKGSFSTLEIQRTEQGDSAMYLCASSGWAGGPIYEQYFGPGTRLTVT.

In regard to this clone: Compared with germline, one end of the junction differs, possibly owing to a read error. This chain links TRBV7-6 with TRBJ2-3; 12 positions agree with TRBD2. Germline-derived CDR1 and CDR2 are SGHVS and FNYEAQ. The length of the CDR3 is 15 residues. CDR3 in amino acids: CASSLAGGLPDTQYF. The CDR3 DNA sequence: TGTGCCAGCAGCCTAGCGGGAGGGCTTCCAGATACGCAGTATTTT.

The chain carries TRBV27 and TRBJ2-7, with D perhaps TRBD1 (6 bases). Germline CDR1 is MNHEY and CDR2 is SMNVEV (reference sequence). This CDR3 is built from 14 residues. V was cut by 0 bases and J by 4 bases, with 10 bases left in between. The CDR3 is CASSLSSGAYEQYF. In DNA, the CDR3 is TGTGCCAGCAGTTTATCTTCAGGGGCATACGAGCAGTACTTC.

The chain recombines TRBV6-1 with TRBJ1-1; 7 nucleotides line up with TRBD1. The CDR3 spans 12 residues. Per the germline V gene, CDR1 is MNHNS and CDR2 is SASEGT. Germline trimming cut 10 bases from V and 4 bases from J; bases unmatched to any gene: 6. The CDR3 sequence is CAISQGSTEAFF. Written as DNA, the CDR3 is TGTGCCATCTCACAGGGGAGCACTGAAGCTTTCTTT.

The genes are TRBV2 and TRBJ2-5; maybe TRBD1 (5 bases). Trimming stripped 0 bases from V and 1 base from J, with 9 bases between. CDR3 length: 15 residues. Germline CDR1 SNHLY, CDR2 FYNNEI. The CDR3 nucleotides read TGTGCCAGCAGTGAAGCGCTGGGGCTCCAAGAGACCCAGTACTTC. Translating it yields CASSEALGLQETQYF.

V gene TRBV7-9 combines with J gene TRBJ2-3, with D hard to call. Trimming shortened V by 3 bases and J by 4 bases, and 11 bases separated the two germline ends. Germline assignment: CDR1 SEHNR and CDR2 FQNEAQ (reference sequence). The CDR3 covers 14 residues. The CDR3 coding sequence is TGTGCCAGCAGCTTTTGGGATTTCGCAGATACGCAGTATTTT. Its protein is CASSFWDFADTQYF.